The 29 T cell receptor beta chains given below trace back to one sample, sequenced in a study of T cells in Graves' hyperthyroidism and ophthalmopathy. TCR beta CDR3 regions were amplified from RNA transcripts. Carried out on the TCR CDR3, a first-round RT-PCR used the HTBI primer set. Each CDR3 protein gets one entry after TCRdb re-called the multiplex PCR reads with MiXCR. Of 300,000 to 400,000 distinct CDR3 sequences in the sample, less than 15% were seen once. The sequencing sample was made of blood. All receptors come from a woman between 18 and 30 years old with Graves' hyperthyroidism.

The sample holds many counts of this clonotype. The chain employs TRBV6-2 or TRBV6-3 and TRBJ2-7, with D uncertain. Trimming removed 2 bases from V and 2 bases from J, with 7 bases in between. This CDR3 is built from 13 residues. The V gene's germline CDR1 is MNHEY and CDR2 SVGEGT. DNA for the CDR3: TGTGCCAGCAGTTACCGGAGAGCCTACGAGCAGTACTTC. Translating it yields CASSYRRAYEQYF.

The sample holds many counts of this clonotype. The V call is TRBV6-1, the J call TRBJ1-5; no reliable D call. The germline V gene encodes CDR1 MNHNS and CDR2 SASEGT. Trimming took off 5 bases at V and 0 bases at J, with 8 bases between the two ends. The CDR3 loop spans 14 amino acids. In DNA form, the CDR3 reads TGTGCCAGCAGTCAATGGGGTAGCAATCAGCCCCAGCATTTT. Translation: CASSQWGSNQPQHF.

As concerns this clonotype: A read error may explain this, as a much larger clone is one base away. This chain joins TRBV5-1 and TRBJ1-6; D remains ambiguous. Germline V lookup: CDR1 SGHRS, CDR2 YFSETQ. This CDR3 spans 12 amino acids. The CDR3 loop is CASSPVGSPPHF. The CDR3 DNA is TGCGCCAGCAGCCCCGTTGGCTCACCCCCCCACTTT.

This clonotype has ten or more counts. V is TRBV4-1 and J is TRBJ1-5; 7 nucleotides line up with TRBD1. The CDR3 loop spans 15 amino acids. V lost 3 bases, J lost 6 bases, and 8 bases stayed unmatched. The germline V gene has CDR1 MGHRA and CDR2 YSYEKL. CDR3 sequence (DNA): TGCGCCAGCAGCCATAAGCCAGGGGGGACTCAGCCCCAGCATTTT. This translates into CASSHKPGGTQPQHF.

This clonotype was seen repeatedly, ten times or more. V and J are TRBV6-2 or TRBV6-3 and TRBJ2-1; the D gene is possibly TRBD2 (5 bases). Germline lookup yields CDR1 MNHEY and CDR2 SVGEGT. CDR3 length equals 14 residues. Deletions cut 2 bases from V and 4 bases from J, with 9 bases between. CDR3 protein: CASSYGSPYNEQFF. The CDR3 coding sequence is TGTGCCAGCAGTTACGGGAGCCCTTACAATGAGCAGTTCTTC.

The chain recombines TRBV9 with TRBJ1-1, with D perhaps TRBD1 (6 bases). CDR1 and CDR2 from the germline V gene are SGDLS and YYNGEE. This CDR3 has 15 amino acids. V was clipped by 4 bases and J by 0 bases, with 13 bases between them. The CDR3 sequence: CASSITTGLNTEAFF. CDR3 DNA sequence: TGTGCCAGCAGCATAACGACAGGCTTGAACACTGAAGCTTTCTTT.

This clonotype was seen at least ten times. The rearrangement joins TRBV30 to TRBJ1-2, with D tentatively TRBD1 (5 bases). Trimming cost V 2 bases and J 6 bases, with 16 bases left between them. Germline CDR1 GTSNPN, CDR2 SVGIG (reference sequence). This CDR3 comprises 14 residues. CDR3 loop: CAWSPTGAVHGYTF. In nucleotides, the CDR3 is TGTGCCTGGAGTCCAACCGGGGCAGTTCATGGCTACACCTTC.

Concerning this clonotype: A much bigger clone sits one base away, suggesting this may be a read error. This rearrangement joins TRBV7-2 to TRBJ2-7; the match to TRBD2 covers 9 bases. The germline gives CDR1 SGHTA, CDR2 FQGNSA. Trimming at V came to 3 bases and at J to 7 bases, leaving 10 bases not matched to a gene. CDR3 size: 15 residues. The CDR3 region has the DNA TGTGCCAGCAGCTTGGGGAGCGGGGGGCCGGGTGAGCAGTACTTC. The encoded protein is CASSLGSGGPGEQYF.

This clonotype was counted many times. The CDR3 spells CAWSKVAVYNEQFF. The CDR3 bases are TGTGCCTGGAGTAAGGTAGCGGTATACAATGAGCAGTTCTTC. This sequence joins TRBV30 and TRBJ2-1; TRBD2 is a possible D gene (6 bases). CDR1 and CDR2 from the germline V gene are GTSNPN and SVGIG (reference sequence). The V gene lost 2 bases and the J gene lost 4 bases, with 12 bases spanning the gap. This CDR3 has 14 residues.

There are many counts of this clonotype. V gene TRBV12-3 or TRBV12-4 combines with J gene TRBJ2-7; the match to TRBD2 covers 7 bases. After removal of 5 bases from V and 0 bases from J, the junction contained 7 bases not matched to a gene. This CDR3 region has 15 residues. Written as DNA, the CDR3 is TGTGCCAGCAGTGGGGGACTACCCTACTCCTACGAGCAGTACTTC. As protein: CASSGGLPYSYEQYF.

The gene calls are TRBV6-6 and TRBJ1-1; the D is unclear. Germline-derived CDR1 and CDR2 are MNHNY and SVGAGI (reference sequence). This CDR3 spans 15 amino acids. The V end was cut by 0 bases, the J end by 5 bases, with 13 bases between. CDR3 loop: CASSYSDEGGTEAFF. As DNA, the CDR3 is TGTGCCAGCAGTTACTCGGATGAGGGAGGGACTGAAGCTTTCTTT.

The gene calls are TRBV7-9 and TRBJ2-7, with 7 bases identical to TRBD1. The CDR3 is 14 amino acids. CDR1 is SEHNR, CDR2 FQNEAQ, per germline (reference sequence). Unmatched junction bases numbered 3, after V lost 4 bases and J lost 0 bases. CDR3 residues: CASSSTGSSYEQYF. CDR3 nucleotide sequence: TGTGCCAGCAGCTCGACAGGGAGCTCCTACGAGCAGTACTTC. The full variable domain, in which reference TRBV7-9 and TRBJ2-7 provide the parts outside the CDR3, is DTGVSQNPRHKITKRGQNVTFRCDPISEHNRLYWYRQTLGQGPEFLTYFQNEAQLEKSRLLSDRFSAERPKGSFSTLEIQRTEQGDSAMYLCASSSTGSSYEQYFGPGTRLTVT.

This clonotype was seen ten or more times. The chain links TRBV5-1 to TRBJ1-5; D may be TRBD1 (5 bases). CDR3 length: 15 residues. CDR1 is SGHRS, CDR2 YFSETQ, per germline. Trimming took 4 bases from V and 9 from J, leaving 20 bases between them. DNA of the CDR3: TGCGCCAGCAGCATCCAAACCGACAGCCTAGGGCCCCAGCATTTT. Its translation: CASSIQTDSLGPQHF.

This clonotype was detected many times. This chain joins TRBV10-3 and TRBJ1-1; D gene uncertain. V shed 7 bases and J shed 4 bases, with 16 bases lying between them. The CDR3 consists of 14 residues. Germline V gene lookup returns CDR1 ENHRY and CDR2 SYGVKD. CDR3 residues: CAITAGPVGTEAFF. The DNA for the CDR3 is TGTGCCATCACCGCGGGTCCCGTGGGCACTGAAGCTTTCTTT.

This clonotype was counted at least ten times. The chain joins TRBV7-2 to TRBJ2-2; TRBD2 aligns across 7 bases. The CDR3 contains 16 residues. Looked up from germline, CDR1 is SGHTA and CDR2 is FQGNSA. V lost 1 base to trimming and J lost 6 bases; unmatched junction nucleotides: 8. This CDR3 reads CASSLGHGGRAGELFF. CDR3 coding DNA: TGTGCCAGCAGCTTAGGACACGGCGGGAGAGCCGGGGAGCTGTTTTTT.

About this clonotype itself: Mismatch with germline at one junction end may stem from a read error. The J gene is TRBJ2-1, the V gene TRBV12-3 or TRBV12-4; 12 positions agree with TRBD2. The CDR3 has 16 residues. The CDR3 loop is CAISPSGGATYNEQFF. CDR3 DNA sequence: TGTGCCATCAGTCCTAGCGGGGGGGCTACCTACAATGAGCAGTTCTTC.

In the case of this clonotype: Its ends do not fully match the called genes, so a read error is possible. The rearrangement links TRBV3-1 to TRBJ2-7; the D gene is possibly TRBD2 (5 bases). The CDR3 covers 12 residues. The germline V gene encodes CDR1 LGHDT and CDR2 YNNKEL (reference sequence). CDR3: CAGSQDRGEQYF. CDR3 coding DNA: TGTGCCGGCAGCCAAGATCGGGGCGAGCAGTACTTC.

This chain connects TRBV5-6 to TRBJ1-1, with 7 nucleotides matching TRBD1. The CDR3 consists of 15 residues. Germline assignment: CDR1 SGHDT and CDR2 YYEEEE. V gave up 0 bases and J gave up 6 bases; unmatched junction bases: 8. CDR3 coding DNA: TGTGCCAGCAGCTTGGCTCACAGGGGTAGGGCTGAAGCTTTCTTT. This encodes CASSLAHRGRAEAFF.

A few counts support this clonotype. Here the CDR3 DNA reads TGTGCCAGCAGCTTAGCAGCAGGGGGCTACGAGCAGTACTTC. It codes for CASSLAAGGYEQYF. The rearrangement links TRBV13 to TRBJ2-7; TRBD1 matches at 7 bases. J lost 3 bases, V lost 1 base, and 3 bases had no gene match. Per germline, CDR1 PRHDT and CDR2 FYEKMQ (reference sequence). This CDR3 spans 14 amino acids.

The chain is built from TRBV27 and TRBJ2-7; TRBD1 might be the D (6 bases). Germline CDR1 reads MNHEY; CDR2 reads SMNVEV (reference sequence). The V end lost 5 bases, the J end lost 3 bases, and 14 bases lay between the germline ends. The CDR3 loop spans 14 amino acids. CDR3 loop: CASSPPDRGYEQYF. The DNA of the CDR3 is TGTGCCAGCAGTCCCCCGGACAGAGGCTACGAGCAGTACTTC.

This clonotype was detected ten times or more. The chain recombines TRBV20-1 with TRBJ2-1; TRBD2 matches 9 bases. The germline gives CDR1 DFQATT, CDR2 SNEGSKA (reference sequence). This CDR3 region has 13 residues. With V trimmed by 3 bases and J by 9 bases, 6 bases remained unmatched. The CDR3 here is CSASNAGGIEQFF. Here the CDR3 DNA reads TGCAGTGCTAGCAACGCGGGAGGGATTGAGCAGTTCTTC.

As regards this clonotype: Its ends do not fully match the called genes, so a read error is possible. The J gene is TRBJ2-1, the V gene TRBV11-2; tentative D call: TRBD2 (5 bases). Germline loops: CDR1 SGHAT, CDR2 FQNNGV. The CDR3 runs 14 residues. CDR3 nucleotide sequence: TGTGCCCGCGCCCGGTATACGGGATACAATGAGCAGTCCTTC. The encoded protein is CARARYTGYNEQSF. The variable domain in full, with the rest retrieved from reference TRBV11-2 and TRBJ2-1, is EAGVAQSPRYKIIEKRQSVAFWCNPISGHATLYWYQQILGQGPKLLIQFQNNGVVDDSQLPKDRFSAERLKGVDSTLKIQPAKLEDSAVYLCARARYTGYNEQSFGPGTRLTVL.

This clonotype has a handful of counts. The chain joins TRBV12-3 or TRBV12-4 to TRBJ1-3, with 11 bases identical to TRBD1. CDR3 length: 15 residues. With 5 bases clipped from V and 0 bases from J, the junction kept 0 bases outside the gene matches. In nucleotides, the CDR3 is TGTGCCAGCAGTGGGACAGGGGGCTCTGGAAACACCATATATTTT. Protein product: CASSGTGGSGNTIYF.

This clonotype was recorded a few times. CDR3 protein: CASSGNRSYGYTF. CDR3 sequence (DNA): TGTGCCAGCAGTGGTAACAGGAGCTATGGCTACACCTTC. The chain has TRBV6-1 and TRBJ1-2; D might be TRBD1 (5 bases). Germline V CDR1 and CDR2: MNHNS, SASEGT. V was cut by 4 bases and J by 4 bases, with 10 bases left in between. The CDR3 sequence is 13 residues long.

The chain joins TRBV5-5 to TRBJ2-7; a possible D gene is TRBD2 (6 bases). Germline CDR1 reads SGHKS; CDR2 reads YYEKEE (reference sequence). Trimming cost V 4 bases and J 2 bases, with 16 bases left between them. The CDR3 runs to 15 residues. The CDR3 region has the DNA TGTGCCAGCAGCCCGGGACTTCAACAGGCCTACGAGCAGTACTTC. Residues: CASSPGLQQAYEQYF.

The sample holds a few counts of this clonotype. Relative to the germline gene, one junction end is altered; a read error may explain this. The chain joins TRBV19 to TRBJ1-5; TRBD1 matches at 9 bases. Germline assignment: CDR1 LNHDA and CDR2 SQIVND (reference sequence). This CDR3 contains 16 residues. CDR3 region: CVSSKQGQGQGQPQHF. The CDR3 coding sequence is TGTGTCAGTAGTAAGCAGGGACAGGGACAGGGTCAGCCCCAGCATTTT. Variable domain in full (rest from reference TRBV19 and TRBJ1-5): DGGITQSPKYLFRKEGQNVTLSCEQNLNHDAMYWYRQDPGQGLRLIYYSQIVNDFQKGDIAEGYSVSREKKESFPLTVTSAQKNPTAFYLCVSSKQGQGQGQPQHFGDGTRLSIL.

This clonotype was counted ten times or more. The V and J genes are TRBV29-1 and TRBJ2-5, with D possibly being TRBD1 (6 bases). Deletions cut 6 bases from V and 1 base from J, with 12 bases between. Germline-derived CDR1 and CDR2 are SQVTM and ANQGSEA. The CDR3 is made up of 13 amino acids. DNA for the CDR3: TGCAGCGTCCTAGGACAGTCCCAAGAGACCCAGTACTTC. It specifies CSVLGQSQETQYF. Full variable domain (rest looked up from reference TRBV29-1 and TRBJ2-5): SAVISQKPSRDICQRGTSLTIQCQVDSQVTMMFWYRQQPGQSLTLIATANQGSEATYESGFVIDKFPISRPNLTFSTLTVSNMSPEDSSIYLCSVLGQSQETQYFGPGTRLLVL.

This clonotype was detected many times. This chain connects TRBV5-1 to TRBJ2-7, with D unclear. The CDR3 runs 15 residues. V dropped 0 bases and J dropped 2 bases, with 12 bases sitting between them. Germline V gene sequence: CDR1 SGHRS, CDR2 YFSETQ. The CDR3 region is CASSLGRAVTYEQYF. The DNA of the CDR3 is TGCGCCAGCAGCTTGGGACGGGCCGTTACCTACGAGCAGTACTTC.

This clonotype has a handful of counts. The V call is TRBV27, the J call TRBJ1-5; D is undetermined. CDR3 length: 15 amino acids. CDR1 MNHEY and CDR2 SMNVEV come from the germline V gene (reference sequence). V was trimmed by 3 bases and J by 1 base, leaving 10 bases between them. The CDR3 reads CASSFAAASNQPQHF. The DNA for the CDR3 is TGTGCCAGCAGTTTCGCCGCGGCGAGCAATCAGCCCCAGCATTTT.